The 2 T cell receptor beta chains given below trace back to one sample, sequenced in a study of T cell responses to AZD1222 COVID-19 vaccine. Method: immunoSEQ multiplex PCR; TCRdb's copy keeps in-frame clones and lacks some. The top ten hold roughly 0.51% of the sample, which has about 270,000 clones, approximately 94% seen once. The material sequenced was peripheral blood, taken 28 days after the second AZD1222 dose. These TCRs come from an adult who received the AZD1222 COVID-19 vaccine.

This chain links TRBV5-1 with TRBJ1-2; a possible D gene is TRBD1 (6 bases). This CDR3 is built from 13 residues. Germline CDR1 is SGHRS and CDR2 is YFSETQ. V dropped 2 bases and J dropped 8 bases, with 13 bases sitting between them. In DNA, the CDR3 is TGCGCCAGCAGCTTTCCTGCAGGGGCCGGCTACACCTTC. Protein product: CASSFPAGAGYTF.

The chain uses TRBV19 and TRBJ1-4; D uncertain. Trimming stripped 4 bases from V and 11 bases from J, with 20 bases between. This CDR3 is built from 15 residues. The germline V gene has CDR1 LNHDA and CDR2 SQIVND (reference sequence). The CDR3: CASSTSTPGYLKLFF. The CDR3 nucleotides are TGTGCCAGTAGTACCTCGACTCCAGGATACCTTAAACTGTTTTTT.